This T cell receptor beta chain was recorded in a study of cytomegalovirus exposure and HLA in healthy donors. The donors, nominally healthy at sampling, likely had unrecorded immune exposures. Study findings and constraints: It was likely that a cluster of highly shared sequence variants was a sequencing artifact.

The junction had 11 bases not matched to a gene; V was cut back by 6 bases and J by 5 bases. The CDR3 totals 15 residues. Germline CDR1 reads LNHDA; CDR2 reads SQIVND (reference sequence). A multiplex PCR was run with 60 Vbeta primers and 13 Jbeta primers. Generated by immunoSEQ multiplex PCR, the TCRdb table keeps only in-frame clones and is missing some. The sample shows roughly 98,000 clones, over 60% of them seen only once. This clone was detected only a few times. Antigen unknown. The sequence was collected from a female donor in good health and CMV-seronegative. The source material was PBMCs. This rearrangement joins TRBV19 to TRBJ1-2, with 8 bases fitting TRBD1. The CDR3 region has the DNA TGTGCCAGTAGCGCTCCCGGACAGGGTGAATATGGCTACACCTTC. Translated: CASSAPGQGEYGYTF.